The sequence of this T cell receptor beta chain was determined in a study of shared clonotypes between healthy human individuals. CDR1 and CDR2 from the germline V gene are GTSNPN and SVGIG (reference sequence). V lost 8 bases, J lost 6 bases, and 16 bases lay in between. CDR3 length: 12 amino acids. Clones were sequenced by immunoSEQ multiplex PCR, and TCRdb holds only the in-frame ones, with some missing. There are more than 2,000,000 clones in the sample; around 90% occur only once, and 0.13% to 0.15% lies in the top ten. The healthy adult donors were HIV-negative and reported no recent acute infections or vaccinations.

V is TRBV30 and J is TRBJ1-1; D possibly corresponds to TRBD1 (6 bases). The TCR comes from a man aged 18-30 years in good health. Sequencing input: naive CD4+ T cells sorted from blood. Subset here: CD45RA+ positively selected. The CDR3 coding sequence is TGTGCCCAGGTACAGGGTTTAGCTGAAGCTTTCTTT. It encodes CAQVQGLAEAFF.